The rows below give T cell receptor beta chains drawn from one sample of a study of CD8 T cells in ankylosing spondylitis. TCRdb reprocessed the 5' RACE reads via MiXCR and lists one record per CDR3 protein. The sample includes roughly 440,000 distinct CDR3 sequences, over 15% of them seen just once. Material: blood, either unsorted or a sorted T cell fraction (not recorded which). Receptors were obtained from a male donor with ankylosing spondylitis. CDR3s include the opening cysteine and the closing phenylalanine or tryptophan. Fields, in order: V gene, J gene, clone size, D gene, CDR3 protein, CDR3 DNA. The D gene is left open where the match is weak. Size values are once, few and many counts, or a class for expanded clones, and some rows have none.

V: TRBV18; J: TRBJ2-1; size: many; D: .; CDR3: CASSRGLTSNEQFF; DNA: TGTGCCAGCTCGCGGGGCCTAACCTCCAATGAGCAGTTCTTC
V: TRBV30; J: TRBJ1-1; size: once; D: .; CDR3: CARQQGNTEAFF; DNA: TGTGCCAGGCAACAGGGTAACACTGAAGCTTTCTTT
V: TRBV5-5; J: TRBJ2-1; size: .; D: .; CDR3: CASSLLTGTYNEQFF; DNA: TGTGCCAGCAGCTTGTTAACAGGAACCTACAATGAGCAGTTCTTC
V: TRBV4-1; J: TRBJ2-2; size: .; D: TRBD2; CDR3: CASSQAGLAGGYTGELFF; DNA: TGCGCCAGCAGCCAGGCTGGACTAGCGGGGGGGTACACCGGGGAGCTGTTTTTT
V: TRBV15; J: TRBJ1-1; size: many; D: TRBD1; CDR3: CATSRGGTGLNTEAFF; DNA: TGTGCCACCAGCAGGGGCGGGACAGGGCTGAACACTGAAGCTTTCTTT
V: TRBV4-1; J: TRBJ1-5; size: few; D: .; CDR3: CASSQDTGMLGNQPQHF; DNA: TGCGCCAGCAGCCAAGATACCGGGATGTTAGGGAATCAGCCCCAGCATTTT
V: TRBV6-1; J: TRBJ1-1; size: .; D: .; CDR3: CASSVEVLSAAFF; DNA: TGTGCCAGCAGTGTTGAGGTCCTAAGCGCCGCTTTCTTT
V: TRBV5-1; J: TRBJ1-6; size: few; D: .; CDR3: CASSREPGGSPLHF; DNA: TGCGCCAGCAGCCGGGAGCCGGGGGGTTCACCCCTCCACTTT
V: TRBV20-1; J: TRBJ2-7; size: .; D: TRBD1; CDR3: CSAGRKGQAAYEQYF; DNA: TGCAGTGCGGGGCGTAAGGGACAGGCAGCCTACGAGCAGTACTTC
V: TRBV5-4; J: TRBJ2-1; size: few; D: TRBD1; CDR3: CASFRPGTGGIGEQFF; DNA: TGTGCCAGCTTCCGCCCCGGGACAGGGGGTATTGGTGAGCAGTTCTTC
V: TRBV9; J: TRBJ2-1; size: few; D: TRBD2; CDR3: CASSVSLAGGIYEQFF; DNA: TGTGCCAGCAGCGTATCGTTAGCGGGAGGAATTTATGAGCAGTTCTTC
V: TRBV11-2; J: TRBJ2-2; size: .; D: .; CDR3: CASRIEGEANTGELFF; DNA: TGTGCCAGCAGGATCGAGGGGGAGGCGAACACCGGGGAGCTGTTTTTT
V: TRBV29-1; J: TRBJ1-2; size: .; D: .; CDR3: CSVEYRGYDGYTF; DNA: TGCAGCGTTGAGTATAGGGGCTATGATGGCTACACCTTC
V: TRBV18; J: TRBJ2-1; size: .; D: TRBD1; CDR3: CASSPTDRREFF; DNA: TGTGCCAGCTCACCGACGGACAGGCGGGAGTTCTTC
V: TRBV19; J: TRBJ1-1; size: few; D: .; CDR3: CASSIGQAMNTEAFF; DNA: TGTGCCAGTAGTATCGGGCAGGCCATGAACACTGAAGCTTTCTTT
V: TRBV5-1; J: TRBJ2-7; size: many; D: TRBD1; CDR3: CASTRTGSSYEQYF; DNA: TGCGCCAGCACCCGGACAGGGAGCTCCTACGAGCAGTACTTC
V: TRBV28; J: TRBJ1-4; size: .; D: .; CDR3: CATESNEKLFF; DNA: TGTGCCACGGAATCTAATGAAAAACTGTTTTTT
V: TRBV28; J: TRBJ2-2; size: few; D: .; CDR3: CARTLSRAPLSGELFF; DNA: TGTGCCAGGACACTTTCCAGGGCGCCTCTTTCCGGGGAGCTGTTTTTT
V: TRBV5-1; J: TRBJ2-5; size: .; D: .; CDR3: CASSRDGTGFQETQYF; DNA: TGCGCCAGCAGCCGGGACGGGACGGGCTTCCAAGAGACCCAGTACTTC
V: TRBV7-9; J: TRBJ2-1; size: .; D: TRBD2; CDR3: CASRPGLAGSNEQFF; DNA: TGTGCCAGCAGACCCGGACTAGCGGGATCCAATGAGCAGTTCTTC
V: TRBV6-1; J: TRBJ2-3; size: few; D: TRBD1; CDR3: CASGTGQGSTDTQYF; DNA: TGTGCCAGCGGCACCGGACAGGGCAGCACAGATACGCAGTATTTT
V: TRBV18; J: TRBJ2-3; size: .; D: .; CDR3: CASSPPSISADTQYF; DNA: TGTGCCAGCTCACCACCATCGATTTCAGCAGATACGCAGTATTTT
V: TRBV6-2/TRBV6-3; J: TRBJ2-1; size: .; D: TRBD1; CDR3: CASSSGQLGLYEQFF; DNA: TGTGCCAGCAGTTCGGGACAGCTAGGCCTCTATGAGCAGTTCTTC
V: TRBV4-1; J: TRBJ2-3; size: few; D: .; CDR3: CASSQTGSADTQYF; DNA: TGCGCCAGCAGCCAAACAGGGTCCGCAGATACGCAGTATTTT
V: TRBV6-1; J: TRBJ1-4; size: few; D: TRBD1; CDR3: CASSRTPGGGGEKLFF; DNA: TGTGCCAGCAGTAGAACGCCAGGGGGAGGAGGAGAAAAACTGTTTTTT
V: TRBV5-1; J: TRBJ1-5; size: .; D: .; CDR3: CASFFWNGRADQPQHF; DNA: TGCGCCAGCTTTTTCTGGAACGGAAGAGCAGATCAGCCCCAGCATTTT
V: TRBV12-3/TRBV12-4; J: TRBJ1-1; size: .; D: .; CDR3: CASSSQGRTTEAFF; DNA: TGTGCCAGCAGTTCTCAGGGGAGAACCACTGAAGCTTTCTTT
V: TRBV10-2; J: TRBJ1-2; size: few; D: .; CDR3: CASSERQRKDGYTF; DNA: TGCGCCAGCAGTGAGAGGCAGAGGAAGGATGGCTACACCTTC
V: TRBV29-1; J: TRBJ2-4; size: few; D: .; CDR3: CSVVPGQRLAKNIQYF; DNA: TGCAGCGTTGTGCCGGGGCAGAGACTAGCCAAAAACATTCAGTACTTC
V: TRBV14; J: TRBJ2-7; size: .; D: .; CDR3: CASSQDFGREQYF; DNA: TGTGCCAGCAGCCAAGATTTTGGGAGAGAGCAGTACTTC
V: TRBV5-1; J: TRBJ1-1; size: .; D: TRBD1; CDR3: CASSPRTGSNTEAFF; DNA: TGCGCCAGCAGCCCCCGGACAGGCTCGAACACTGAAGCTTTCTTT
V: TRBV20-1; J: TRBJ2-7; size: many; D: .; CDR3: CSARAGGGYEQYF; DNA: TGCAGTGCTAGGGCAGGGGGGGGCTACGAGCAGTACTTC
V: TRBV7-9; J: TRBJ1-6; size: many; D: .; CDR3: CASSLGVGSQFHF; DNA: TGTGCCAGCAGCTTAGGTGTGGGGAGCCAGTTCCATTTT
V: TRBV3-1; J: TRBJ1-1; size: .; D: TRBD1; CDR3: CASSQTGQGNTEAFF; DNA: TGTGCCAGCAGCCAAACGGGACAGGGGAACACTGAAGCTTTCTTT
V: TRBV7-9; J: TRBJ1-1; size: .; D: .; CDR3: CASSLSPGGGTEAFF; DNA: TGTGCCAGCAGCCTATCCCCCGGGGGGGGGACTGAAGCTTTCTTT
V: TRBV3-1; J: TRBJ1-1; size: few; D: .; CDR3: CASSPGPVPNTEAFF; DNA: TGTGCCAGCAGCCCCGGACCGGTCCCGAACACTGAAGCTTTCTTT
V: TRBV7-2; J: TRBJ2-3; size: many; D: TRBD2; CDR3: CASSLVVLAADTQYF; DNA: TGTGCCAGCAGCTTAGTAGTCCTAGCGGCAGATACGCAGTATTTT
V: TRBV10-3; J: TRBJ2-7; size: .; D: .; CDR3: CAISATGKVGYEQYF; DNA: TGTGCCATCAGTGCCACCGGAAAGGTCGGCTACGAGCAGTACTTC
V: TRBV5-1; J: TRBJ1-1; size: .; D: .; CDR3: CASSLNLGQNTEAFF; DNA: TGCGCCAGCAGCTTAAACCTAGGGCAGAACACTGAAGCTTTCTTT
V: TRBV10-3; J: TRBJ2-5; size: few; D: TRBD1; CDR3: CAISTGQGVGGTETQYF; DNA: TGTGCCATCAGTACAGGACAGGGTGTGGGTGGCACGGAGACCCAGTACTTC
V: TRBV18; J: TRBJ2-7; size: few; D: TRBD2; CDR3: CASSPVASGRAIGEQYF; DNA: TGTGCCAGCTCACCCGTGGCTAGCGGGAGGGCCATAGGCGAGCAGTACTTC
V: TRBV6-5; J: TRBJ2-7; size: .; D: .; CDR3: CASSWGTAYEQYF; DNA: TGTGCCAGCAGTTGGGGGACTGCCTACGAGCAGTACTTC
V: TRBV27; J: TRBJ2-7; size: many; D: .; CDR3: CASSIQVLPIYEQYF; DNA: TGTGCCAGCAGTATACAGGTCTTGCCGATCTACGAGCAGTACTTC
V: TRBV7-8; J: TRBJ2-1; size: few; D: TRBD1; CDR3: CASSLASTGGIGNEQFF; DNA: TGTGCCAGCAGCTTAGCGTCGACAGGGGGAATTGGGAATGAGCAGTTCTTC
V: TRBV20-1; J: TRBJ2-7; size: .; D: TRBD2; CDR3: CSARMGTSGSYEQYF; DNA: TGCAGTGCTAGAATGGGGACTAGCGGGAGTTACGAGCAGTACTTC
V: TRBV7-2; J: TRBJ2-3; size: few; D: .; CDR3: CASSLIWTDTQYF; DNA: TGTGCCAGCAGCTTAATATGGACAGATACGCAGTATTTT
V: TRBV19; J: TRBJ1-5; size: .; D: .; CDR3: CASSIDPRQPQHF; DNA: TGTGCCAGTAGTATAGATCCACGGCAGCCCCAGCATTTT
V: TRBV12-3/TRBV12-4; J: TRBJ2-1; size: many; D: .; CDR3: CASSLGEQFF; DNA: TGTGCCAGCAGTTTAGGCGAGCAGTTCTTC
V: TRBV2; J: TRBJ2-5; size: many; D: .; CDR3: CASSEAIDQYF; DNA: TGTGCCAGCAGTGAAGCGATTGACCAGTACTTC